Below are 30 T cell receptor beta chains sequenced from a single sample in a study of T cell repertoires in cytomegalovirus infection. Using its own MiXCR run on the reads, TCRdb lists one record per CDR3 protein. The sample holds about 700,000 distinct CDR3 sequences, roughly 30% seen once. These receptors' antigens are unknown. This material consisted of cultured PBMCs, taken from culture after CMV antigen stimulation. The receptors shown here come from a human donor in good health (CMV status not recorded). Some clones in this sample may be carry-over from other donors' samples.

This clonotype was found a few times. This rearrangement joins TRBV6-1 to TRBJ1-2; 8 nucleotides line up with TRBD1. The CDR3 loop spans 17 amino acids. Germline V gives CDR1 MNHNS, CDR2 SASEGT. Losses at the gene ends were 3 bases for V and 0 bases for J; bases not matched to a gene: 9. The DNA for the CDR3 is TGTGCCAGCAGTGATTGGACAGGGCCCAATACTAACTATGGCTACACCTTC. Its protein product is CASSDWTGPNTNYGYTF.

This clonotype appeared a few times. The chain employs TRBV7-2 and TRBJ1-5; D uncertain. Germline lookup yields CDR1 SGHTA and CDR2 FQGNSA. Trimming took 5 bases from V and 7 from J, leaving 15 bases between them. CDR3 size: 14 residues. The CDR3 reads CASSPVPGVQPQHF. The CDR3 DNA reads as TGTGCCAGCAGCCCTGTCCCGGGAGTACAGCCCCAGCATTTT. The variable domain in full, completed from reference TRBV7-2 and TRBJ1-5, reads GAGVSQSPSNKVTEKGKDVELRCDPISGHTALYWYRQSLGQGLEFLIYFQGNSAPDKSGLPSDRFSAERTGGSVSTLTIQRTQQEDSAVYLCASSPVPGVQPQHFGDGTRLSIL.

This clonotype was recorded many times. V and J are TRBV7-8 and TRBJ2-7; a weak D match, TRBD1 (6 bases). Trimming shortened V by 1 base and J by 6 bases, and 19 bases separated the two germline ends. CDR3 length: 16 amino acids. Germline CDR1 and CDR2: SGHVS and FQNEAQ. CDR3 residues: CASSLVFYRAPGEQYF. DNA of the CDR3: TGTGCCAGCAGCTTAGTGTTCTACAGGGCGCCAGGCGAGCAGTACTTC. Complete variable domain (other parts from reference TRBV7-8 and TRBJ2-7): GAGVSQSPRYKVAKRGQDVALRCDPISGHVSLFWYQQALGQGPEFLTYFQNEAQLDKSGLPSDRFFAERPEGSVSTLKIQRTQQEDSAVYLCASSLVFYRAPGEQYFGPGTRLTVT.

This clonotype has a handful of counts. The V gene is TRBV20-1, the J gene TRBJ2-2; weak D call: TRBD1 (5 bases). V was cut by 3 bases and J by 1 base, with 9 bases left in between. Germline assignment: CDR1 DFQATT and CDR2 SNEGSKA (reference sequence). This CDR3 has 14 residues. The CDR3 region is CSASGAGNTGELFF. CDR3 DNA sequence: TGCAGTGCTAGTGGGGCAGGGAACACCGGGGAGCTGTTTTTT.

The gene calls are TRBV7-2 and TRBJ1-5; no firm D call. CDR1 is SGHTA, CDR2 FQGNSA, per germline. The CDR3 consists of 17 residues. Deletions cut 5 bases from V and 4 bases from J, with 21 bases between. This CDR3 reads CASSAREVSGLNQPQHF. CDR3 bases: TGTGCCAGCAGCGCTCGGGAGGTCTCGGGCCTAAATCAGCCCCAGCATTTT.

The table lists this clonotype with many counts. This chain links TRBV7-8 with TRBJ2-2, with 9 bases identical to TRBD1. The germline V gene encodes CDR1 SGHVS and CDR2 FQNEAQ. J gave up 5 bases and V 7 bases, and 29 bases lay outside the gene matches. The CDR3 spans 22 residues. CDR3 DNA sequence: TGTGCCAGCATGCTAATGCCTGTGCGGGGACAGGGAAAAGACCGATTAACCGGGGAGCTGTTTTTT. Translating gives CASMLMPVRGQGKDRLTGELFF.

Only one count was recorded for this clonotype. The rearrangement joins TRBV12-3 or TRBV12-4 to TRBJ2-1; D is possibly TRBD2 (6 bases). V shed 4 bases and J shed 2 bases, with 15 bases lying between them. This CDR3 spans 16 amino acids. CDR3 sequence (DNA): TGTGCCAGCAGTTCCCGCGGGACCCTAGCCTACAATGAGCAGTTCTTC. Translating gives CASSSRGTLAYNEQFF.

The chain recombines TRBV12-3 or TRBV12-4 with TRBJ1-5; no clear D. The CDR3 is 14 amino acids. V shed 7 bases and J shed 5 bases, with 15 bases lying between them. CDR3 region: CASMREGRDQPQHF. The CDR3 region has the DNA TGTGCCAGCATGAGGGAAGGGAGAGATCAGCCCCAGCATTTT.

This clonotype has more than one count but fewer than ten. The chain uses TRBV6-6 and TRBJ2-6; D not certain. The germline CDR1 and CDR2 sequences are MNHNY and SVGAGI (reference sequence). CDR3 length: 15 residues. V dropped 1 base and J dropped 2 bases, with 6 bases sitting between them. CDR3 region: CASSYWLTGANVLTF. The DNA of the CDR3 is TGTGCCAGCAGTTACTGGCTGACTGGGGCCAACGTCCTGACTTTC.

This clonotype occurred a few times. CDR3 bases: TGTGCCAGCAGCCCAGCAGACAGGGACCCCCGGACCCAGTACTTC. Protein product: CASSPADRDPRTQYF. The V gene is TRBV28, the J gene TRBJ2-5; 7 bases align to TRBD1. The CDR3 is 15 residues long. Losses at the gene ends were 6 bases for V and 7 bases for J; bases not matched to a gene: 14. Germline V gene data show CDR1 as MDHEN and CDR2 as SYDVKM.

This clonotype was seen repeatedly, ten times or more. The V gene is TRBV28, the J gene TRBJ2-5, with a weak D call TRBD2 (6 bases). CDR3 size: 15 residues. V lost 1 base and J 6 bases, leaving 15 bases between the germline ends. The germline V gene encodes CDR1 MDHEN and CDR2 SYDVKM. CDR3 in DNA: TGTGCCAGCAGTTTATCATGGGGCGGCGGGAAGACCCAGTACTTC. Its protein is CASSLSWGGGKTQYF. The whole variable domain, filled in from reference TRBV28 and TRBJ2-5, reads DVKVTQSSRYLVKRTGEKVFLECVQDMDHENMFWYRQDPGLGLRLIYFSYDVKMKEKGDIPEGYSVSREKKERFSLILESASTNQTSMYLCASSLSWGGGKTQYFGPGTRLLVL.

This clonotype occurred a few times. The rearrangement links TRBV3-1 to TRBJ1-1; a possible D gene is TRBD1 (5 bases). The CDR3 extends over 14 amino acids. Trimming pared 3 bases from V and 5 bases from J, leaving 13 bases between. The germline gives CDR1 LGHDT, CDR2 YNNKEL (reference sequence). Here the CDR3 DNA reads TGTGCCAGCAGCCAGGCCGGGGCGGGAACTGAAGCTTTCTTT. As protein: CASSQAGAGTEAFF.

This clonotype was counted between two and nine times. The rearrangement links TRBV27 to TRBJ1-2; 12 bases align to TRBD1. V shed 10 bases and J 8 bases; nucleotides not matched to a gene: 17. The germline gives CDR1 MNHEY, CDR2 SMNVEV (reference sequence). The CDR3 is made up of 16 amino acids. CDR3 sequence: CATALEPGQGAEGYTF. The CDR3 region has the DNA TGTGCCACCGCCCTCGAACCGGGACAGGGGGCCGAGGGCTACACCTTC.

This clonotype was detected only once. This chain joins TRBV5-1 and TRBJ2-7, with 13 bases identical to TRBD2. Germline trimming cut 0 bases from V and 13 bases from J; bases unmatched to any gene: 10. This CDR3 comprises 15 residues. Germline V lookup: CDR1 SGHRS, CDR2 YFSETQ. CDR3 sequence: CASSLDGLAGEGSYF. The CDR3 bases are TGCGCCAGCAGCTTGGATGGACTAGCGGGAGAAGGAAGTTACTTC.

CDR3 region: CASSLARRNTGELFF. The CDR3 DNA reads as TGTGCCAGCAGCTTAGCTAGGAGGAACACCGGGGAGCTGTTTTTT. V gene TRBV7-2 combines with J gene TRBJ2-2; D is ambiguous. CDR1 SGHTA and CDR2 FQGNSA come from the germline V gene. Trimming removed 0 bases from V and 1 base from J, with 6 bases in between. CDR3 length: 15 amino acids.

This clonotype has just a few counts. The chain recombines TRBV7-8 with TRBJ2-2; 11 bases agree with TRBD2. The V and J ends lost 5 bases and 4 bases, in that order; junction bases with no gene match: 6. The CDR3 is 16 residues long. Looked up from germline, CDR1 is SGHVS and CDR2 is FQNEAQ. CDR3 sequence: CASSLSGRAGTGELFF. The CDR3 DNA reads as TGTGCCAGCAGCCTTAGCGGGAGGGCGGGCACCGGGGAGCTGTTTTTT.

The sample holds many counts of this clonotype. The V and J genes are TRBV7-2 and TRBJ2-3; 7 nucleotides agree with TRBD1. Losses at the gene ends were 1 base for V and 5 bases for J; bases not matched to a gene: 6. This CDR3 has 15 residues. CDR1 and CDR2 from the germline V gene are SGHTA and FQGNSA. CDR3 sequence (DNA): TGTGCCAGCAGCTTAGTGAGGGGGCTGGAAGATACGCAGTATTTT. It yields the protein CASSLVRGLEDTQYF. Full variable domain (missing parts from reference TRBV7-2 and TRBJ2-3): GAGVSQSPSNKVTEKGKDVELRCDPISGHTALYWYRQSLGQGLEFLIYFQGNSAPDKSGLPSDRFSAERTGGSVSTLTIQRTQQEDSAVYLCASSLVRGLEDTQYFGPGTRLTVL.

The CDR3: CASTPVLDRLGDTEAFF. In DNA, the CDR3 is TGTGCCAGTACCCCGGTTCTCGACAGGCTAGGGGACACTGAAGCTTTCTTT. This chain joins TRBV19 and TRBJ1-1, with a tentative D call TRBD1 (6 bases). CDR1 is LNHDA and CDR2 is SQIVND in the germline V gene (reference sequence). The CDR3 is 17 residues long. V lost 7 bases to trimming and J lost 3 bases, with 24 bases between them.

This sequence joins TRBV3-1 and TRBJ1-2, with 9 bases identical to TRBD1. CDR1 is LGHDT, CDR2 YNNKEL, per germline (reference sequence). This CDR3 comprises 14 residues. V gave up 2 bases and J gave up 7 bases; unmatched junction bases: 5. CDR3 sequence reads: CASSQWTGEGGYTF. For the CDR3, the DNA is TGTGCCAGCAGCCAATGGACAGGGGAAGGTGGCTACACCTTC.

This clonotype was seen a few times. The rearrangement uses TRBV7-9 and TRBJ2-1; D possibly uses TRBD1 or TRBD2 (5 bases each). V dropped 1 base and J dropped 4 bases, with 17 bases sitting between them. This CDR3 contains 17 residues. Per germline, CDR1 SEHNR and CDR2 FQNEAQ (reference sequence). CDR3 residues: CASSLVPGTVYYNEQFF. CDR3 DNA sequence: TGTGCCAGCAGCTTAGTCCCCGGGACCGTATATTACAATGAGCAGTTCTTC.

The V gene is TRBV18, the J gene TRBJ2-2; D gene ambiguous. Germline CDR1 reads KGHSH; CDR2 reads LQKENI. CDR3 length: 14 residues. The V and J ends lost 0 bases and 4 bases respectively, with 6 bases between them. CDR3 nucleotide sequence: TGTGCCAGCTCACCACCGGCGGTCACCGGGGAGCTGTTTTTT. This sequence encodes CASSPPAVTGELFF.

This chain connects TRBV11-2 to TRBJ1-1; 8 bases are a match to TRBD1. Germline V gene sequence: CDR1 SGHAT, CDR2 FQNNGV. The CDR3 is 14 residues long. J gave up 5 bases and V 3 bases, and 5 bases lay outside the gene matches. Written as DNA, the CDR3 is TGTGCCAGCAGCTTCGCGACAGGGGTTACTGAAGCTTTCTTT. It yields the protein CASSFATGVTEAFF.

Only a few counts were recorded for this clonotype. The chain is built from TRBV4-3 and TRBJ2-7; D remains unclear. Germline V gene lookup returns CDR1 LGHNA and CDR2 YSLEER. Trimming took off 4 bases at V and 2 bases at J, with 0 bases between the two ends. There are 10 residues in the CDR3. The CDR3 loop is CASSPYEQYF. The CDR3 bases are TGCGCCAGCAGCCCCTACGAGCAGTACTTC.

In its sample, this clonotype was seen a few times. The genes are TRBV7-2 and TRBJ1-2; maybe TRBD1 (6 bases). Germline CDR1 is SGHTA and CDR2 is FQGNSA. V lost 5 bases and J 7 bases, leaving 20 bases between the germline ends. The CDR3 length is 15 residues. This CDR3 reads CASSPSGGGRTGYTF. Written as DNA, the CDR3 is TGTGCCAGCAGCCCCTCGGGGGGGGGCCGAACTGGCTACACCTTC.

V and J are TRBV19 and TRBJ1-2, with a weak D call TRBD1 (6 bases). V was pared by 6 bases and J by 5 bases, with 16 bases between. CDR1 LNHDA and CDR2 SQIVND come from the germline V gene (reference sequence). The CDR3 runs 14 residues. In nucleotides, the CDR3 is TGTGCCAGTAGACGGCAGGGGAAACTTTATGGCTACACCTTC. Encoded protein: CASRRQGKLYGYTF. Supplemented by reference TRBV19 and TRBJ1-2, the full variable domain reads DGGITQSPKYLFRKEGQNVTLSCEQNLNHDAMYWYRQDPGQGLRLIYYSQIVNDFQKGDIAEGYSVSREKKESFPLTVTSAQKNPTAFYLCASRRQGKLYGYTFGSGTRLTVV.

The rearrangement joins TRBV4-1 to TRBJ2-1; weak D call: TRBD2 (5 bases). Germline values: CDR1 MGHRA, CDR2 YSYEKL. CDR3 length: 15 residues. V shed 4 bases and J shed 9 bases, with 19 bases lying between them. The chain's CDR3 is CASSPGLRAAGEQFF. In DNA form, the CDR3 reads TGCGCCAGCAGCCCCGGATTGAGGGCCGCGGGTGAGCAGTTCTTC.

CDR3 nucleotides: TGTGCCAGCAGCTTTCCTGACCGTGCAAGCGGCTATGGCTACACCTTC. Amino acid sequence: CASSFPDRASGYGYTF. The V call is TRBV7-6, the J call TRBJ1-2, with D uncertain. From germline, CDR1 is SGHVS and CDR2 FNYEAQ. The CDR3 has 16 residues. Trimming stripped 3 bases from V and 4 bases from J, with 18 bases between.

Note on this clonotype: The missing conserved phenylalanine or tryptophan at the end of this CDR3 makes a read error likely. The chain uses TRBV20-1 and TRBJ1-4; TRBD1 is a possible D gene (5 bases). The CDR3 length is 14 residues. The germline V gene encodes CDR1 DFQATT and CDR2 SNEGSKA (reference sequence). V was pared by 3 bases and J by 7 bases, with 15 bases between. CDR3 sequence: CSARGMGPSEKLFS. CDR3 DNA sequence: TGCAGTGCTAGGGGGATGGGGCCTAGTGAAAAACTGTTTTCT.

This chain joins TRBV20-1 and TRBJ1-3; D gene unclear. The CDR3 is 11 residues long. V lost 3 bases and J 5 bases, leaving 5 bases between the germline ends. Germline CDR1 reads DFQATT; CDR2 reads SNEGSKA (reference sequence). CDR3 coding DNA: TGCAGTGCTAGTGGAAGAAACACCATATATTTT. This gives the protein CSASGRNTIYF.

The rearrangement uses TRBV6-6 and TRBJ2-1, with 9 bases matching TRBD2. CDR3 size: 18 residues. Per the germline V gene, CDR1 is MNHNY and CDR2 is SVGAGI (reference sequence). The junction had 18 bases not matched to a gene; V was cut back by 4 bases and J by 8 bases. The CDR3 DNA sequence: TGTGCCAGCAGTTCCCACTCCGGCGGTAGCGGGAGTCCCGATGAGCAGTTCTTC. It specifies CASSSHSGGSGSPDEQFF.